This TCR beta chain was captured by sequencing in a study of monozygotic twins with inflammatory bowel disease (dated by TCRdb to the late 2010s). About the study as a whole: A total of approximately 28 monozygotic twin pairs were included in the full study, comprising nine German pairs (four IBD-concordant, five IBD-discordant) and 19 IBD-discordant Danish pairs. Disease-associated traits were sought mainly through comparisons between IBD patients and their genetically identical healthy co-twins within discordant pairs. Each individual had, on average, about 151 000 unique TCRalpha sequences and 181 000 unique TCRbeta sequences available for analysis. Overall study outcomes, separate from this receptor: IBD patients shared fewer clonotypes with other individuals than healthy twins did, most markedly in patients showing signs of disease activity. The analysis was unable to tell different T cell subtypes apart. No single strong signal or clonotype linked to IBD turned up in the results, so the idea that one exists was not supported. Because patients received different immunosuppressive treatments, the repertoires may have picked up extra background noise and variability between individuals. Concordant and discordant twins showed no difference in repertoire similarity, possibly because of limited statistical power. IBD patients had lower TCRbeta repertoire diversity, measured by the inverse Simpson index, than their healthy co-twins.

Libraries came from 5' RACE. Each TCR library was prepared from about 3,400 ng of total RNA. cDNA was synthesized with SMARTScribe reverse transcriptase in eight separate reactions per sample. During cDNA synthesis, template switching was used to introduce unique molecular identifiers that contained a 6-nucleotide sample barcode. TCRalpha and TCRbeta cDNA was amplified in two nested PCRs of around 15 and 9 cycles, and bead purification was carried out after each PCR. Before amplification, the cDNA was both treated with uracil DNA-glycosylase and purified with the QIAquick PCR purification kit. The second PCR was the step at which Illumina TruSeq-compatible adapters and sample-specific barcodes were added. Library quality and concentration were checked on TapeStation and Qubit, and libraries were pooled at about 5 ng each. The pooled libraries were sequenced with 2 x 100 bp reads and custom sequencing primers on an Illumina HiSeq2500 single-index Rapid Run. The paper's processing steps were these. MiGEC version 1.2.6 was used for UMI-based consensus assembly, which corrected PCR and sequencing errors. MiXCR version 2.1.1 handled V(D)J alignment, clonotype assembly and CDR3 extraction. To normalise gene usage, clonotype sharing and MAIT/NKT TCR abundance, the top 1000, 10 000 and 20 000 clonotypes in each sample were analysed. Diversity was computed as the inverse Simpson index with the vegan R package after downsampling to 27 000 UMIs. Statistical testing used paired Mann-Whitney U tests on the discordant twin pairs and applied Benjamini-Hochberg correction for multiple testing. Through TCRdb reprocessing, the reads give one entry per CDR3 protein sequence; DNA is omitted. The V and J calls shown here were made by TCRdb, not taken from the authors' results. The table of this sample itemizes tens of thousands of distinct CDR3 sequences. Of the sample, 5% to 6.5% is held by the ten largest clones.

From each donor, a roughly 2.5 ml peripheral blood sample was collected into PAXgene tubes and stored at -80 degrees C. Total RNA was isolated from whole blood with the PAXgene blood miRNA kit on an automated QIAcube, without T cell sorting. Peripheral blood from monozygotic twin pairs who were concordant or discordant for inflammatory bowel disease underwent deep TCRalpha and TCRbeta repertoire profiling using unique molecular barcoding. For every twin pair, smoking habits were documented, and each individual was categorised as a current, former or never smoker. Taken from cysteine to phenylalanine, the CDR3 has 17 residues. No DNA is listed. The germline V gene sets CDR1 to SGHRS and CDR2 to YFSETQ. As regards this clonotype: The clone's antigen remains unknown.

The sequence links TRBV5-1 to TRBJ2-3; without DNA, the TCRdb call of TRBD2 cannot be checked. Sequenced input: blood. This TCR came from a human donor with ulcerative colitis or Crohn's disease, or a healthy co-twin of an affected twin (not recorded which). The CDR3 in this case is CASSLRESVWGTDTQYF.